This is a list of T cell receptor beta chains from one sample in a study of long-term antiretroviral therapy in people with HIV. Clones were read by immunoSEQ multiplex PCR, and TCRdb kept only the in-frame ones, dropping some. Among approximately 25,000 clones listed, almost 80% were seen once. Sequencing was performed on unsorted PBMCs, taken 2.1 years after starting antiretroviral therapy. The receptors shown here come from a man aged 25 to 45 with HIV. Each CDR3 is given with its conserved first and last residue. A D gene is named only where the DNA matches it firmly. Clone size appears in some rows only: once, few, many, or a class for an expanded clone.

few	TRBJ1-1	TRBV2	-	CASSEGYSMNTEAFF	TGTGCCAGCAGTGAAGGGTATAGCATGAACACTGAAGCTTTCTTT
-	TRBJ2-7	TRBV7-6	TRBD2	CASSLGTSAISYEQYF	TGTGCCAGCAGCTTAGGGACTAGCGCCATCTCCTACGAGCAGTACTTC
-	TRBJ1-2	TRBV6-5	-	CASTLGEPYGYTF	TGTGCCAGCACCTTAGGAGAACCGTATGGCTACACCTTC
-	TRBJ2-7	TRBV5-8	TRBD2	CASTFGLGGEQYF	TGTGCCAGCACTTTTGGACTAGGAGGCGAGCAGTACTTC
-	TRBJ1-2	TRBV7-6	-	CASSLVPTGGPDGYTF	TGTGCCAGCAGCTTAGTACCTACGGGGGGGCCGGACGGCTACACCTTC
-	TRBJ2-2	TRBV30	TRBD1	CAWRPKGTGSTGELFF	TGTGCCTGGAGGCCCAAGGGGACAGGCAGCACCGGGGAGCTGTTTTTT
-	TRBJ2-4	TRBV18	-	CASSTQTVAGRMAKNIQYF	TGTGCCAGCTCAACCCAAACGGTAGCAGGTCGGATGGCCAAAAACATTCAGTACTTC
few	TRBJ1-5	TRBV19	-	CASSPLDNRNQPQHF	TGTGCCAGTAGTCCCCTGGACAATCGCAATCAGCCCCAGCATTTT
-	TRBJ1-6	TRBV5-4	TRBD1	CASSPRGTGYNSPLHF	TGTGCCAGCTCCCCCCGAGGGACAGGGTACAATTCACCCCTCCACTTT
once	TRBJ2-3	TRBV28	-	CASSLTTVPNPSTDTQYF	TGTGCCAGCAGTTTAACGACAGTACCCAACCCTAGCACAGATACGCAGTATTTT
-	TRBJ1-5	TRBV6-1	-	CASSEEGRYNQPQHF	TGTGCCAGCAGTGAAGAGGGGCGGTACAATCAGCCCCAGCATTTT
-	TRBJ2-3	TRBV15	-	CATSRDNSMMSTDTQYF	TGTGCCACCAGCAGAGATAACAGCATGATGAGCACAGATACGCAGTATTTT
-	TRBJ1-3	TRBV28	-	CASSFLDPLPLSGNTIYF	TGTGCCAGCAGTTTTCTGGATCCCCTGCCCCTCTCTGGAAACACCATATATTTT
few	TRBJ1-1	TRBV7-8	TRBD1	CASSFTRGTEAFF	TGTGCCAGCAGCTTCACCAGGGGGACTGAAGCTTTCTTT
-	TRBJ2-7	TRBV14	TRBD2	CASSQVSGDYEQYF	TGTGCCAGCAGCCAAGTGAGCGGGGACTACGAGCAGTACTTC
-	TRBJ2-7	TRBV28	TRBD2	CASSFMGGSERYEQYF	TGTGCCAGCAGTTTTATGGGAGGGTCAGAGAGGTACGAGCAGTACTTC
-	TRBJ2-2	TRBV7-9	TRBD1	CASSFLRDRGRNTGELFF	TGTGCCAGCAGCTTCCTCCGGGACAGGGGGCGGAACACCGGGGAGCTGTTTTTT
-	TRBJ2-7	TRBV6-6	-	CASSYKGGGRSYEQYF	TGTGCCAGCAGTTACAAAGGGGGAGGGAGGTCGTACGAGCAGTACTTC
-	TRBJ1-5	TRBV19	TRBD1	CASKGGTGNQPQHF	TGTGCCAGTAAGGGGGGGACAGGGAATCAGCCCCAGCATTTT
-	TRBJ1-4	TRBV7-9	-	CASSFGTQGEKLFF	TGTGCCAGCAGCTTTGGGACACAGGGTGAAAAACTGTTTTTT
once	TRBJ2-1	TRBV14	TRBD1	CASSVGGYEQFF	TGTGCCAGCAGCGTAGGGGGCTACGAGCAGTTCTTC
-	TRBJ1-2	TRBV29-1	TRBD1	CSVDRGSHYGYTF	TGCAGCGTTGACAGGGGGTCTCACTATGGCTACACCTTC
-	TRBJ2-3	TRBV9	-	CASSPSGSYTDTQYF	TGTGCCAGCAGCCCAAGCGGGTCCTACACAGATACGCAGTATTTT
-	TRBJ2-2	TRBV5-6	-	CASSLAGPGELFF	TGTGCCAGCAGCTTGGCAGGGCCCGGGGAGCTGTTTTTT
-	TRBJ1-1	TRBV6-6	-	CASSKGTLNTEAFF	TGTGCCAGCAGCAAAGGGACGTTGAACACTGAAGCTTTCTTT
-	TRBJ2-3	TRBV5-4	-	CASSLTLDTQYF	TGTGCCAGCAGCTTGACGTTGGATACGCAGTATTTT
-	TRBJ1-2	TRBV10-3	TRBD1	CAISESETGLLGYTF	TGTGCCATCAGTGAGTCTGAGACAGGGCTCTTAGGCTACACCTTC
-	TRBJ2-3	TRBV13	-	CASSSRRADTQYF	TGTGCCAGCAGCAGTCGGCGGGCAGATACGCAGTATTTT
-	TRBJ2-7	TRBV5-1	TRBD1	CASSARTGDYEQYF	TGCGCCAGCAGCGCTAGGACAGGCGACTACGAGCAGTACTTC
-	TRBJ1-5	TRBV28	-	CASKFGRGYYSNQPQHF	TGTGCCAGCAAATTTGGCAGGGGTTACTATAGCAATCAGCCCCAGCATTTT
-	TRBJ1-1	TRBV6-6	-	CASSPGGFDAFF	TGTGCCAGCAGCCCCGGAGGGTTTGACGCTTTCTTT
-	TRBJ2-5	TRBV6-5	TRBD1	CASRATGVQTQYF	TGTGCCAGCAGGGCAACAGGGGTACAGACCCAGTACTTC
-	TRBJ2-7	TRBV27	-	CASSGLPSYEQYF	TGTGCCAGCAGCGGACTCCCCTCCTACGAGCAGTACTTC
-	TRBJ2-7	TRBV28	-	CASSKLPGPKIYEQYF	TGTGCCAGCAGCAAATTGCCGGGTCCCAAGATCTACGAGCAGTACTTC
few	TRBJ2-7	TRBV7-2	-	CASSLDKSSYEQYF	TGTGCCAGCAGCTTAGACAAAAGCTCCTACGAGCAGTACTTC
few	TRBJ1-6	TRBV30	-	CAWRYGVDSPLHF	TGTGCCTGGAGGTACGGGGTGGATTCACCCCTCCACTTT
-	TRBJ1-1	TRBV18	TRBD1	CASSQQGMNTEAFF	TGTGCCAGCTCCCAACAGGGGATGAACACTGAAGCTTTCTTT
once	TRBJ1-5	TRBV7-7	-	CASSSADWDQPQHF	TGTGCCAGCAGCTCTGCCGACTGGGATCAGCCCCAGCATTTT
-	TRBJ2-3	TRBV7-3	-	CASSFGVESDTQYF	TGTGCCAGCAGCTTCGGGGTGGAGTCAGATACGCAGTATTTT
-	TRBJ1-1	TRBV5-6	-	CASSLVSPNTEAFF	TGTGCCAGCAGCTTAGTCTCACCGAACACTGAAGCTTTCTTT
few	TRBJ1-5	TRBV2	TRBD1	CASSDDRGSNQPQHF	TGTGCCAGCAGCGACGACAGGGGAAGCAATCAGCCCCAGCATTTT
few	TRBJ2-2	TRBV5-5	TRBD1	CASSAQGASGELFF	TGTGCCAGCAGCGCTCAGGGGGCCAGCGGGGAGCTGTTTTTT
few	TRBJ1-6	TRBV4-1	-	CASSLLPADNSPLHF	TGCGCCAGCAGTCTTCTCCCGGCGGATAATTCACCCCTCCACTTT
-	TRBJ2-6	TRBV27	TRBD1	CASRKGQGLSGANVLTF	TGTGCCAGCAGAAAGGGACAGGGTCTCTCTGGGGCCAACGTCCTGACTTTC
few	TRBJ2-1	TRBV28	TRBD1	CASVGDGTGSYNEQFF	TGTGCCAGCGTCGGAGATGGGACAGGCTCCTACAATGAGCAGTTCTTC
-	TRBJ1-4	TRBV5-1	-	CASSDLTNEKLFF	TGCGCCAGCAGCGACTTAACTAATGAAAAACTGTTTTTT
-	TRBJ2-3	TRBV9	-	CASSRRGRVADTQYF	TGTGCCAGCAGTCGTAGGGGCAGGGTTGCAGATACGCAGTATTTT
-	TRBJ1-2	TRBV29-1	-	CSVGGGRIYGYTF	TGCAGCGTTGGGGGGGGGCGGATATATGGCTACACCTTC
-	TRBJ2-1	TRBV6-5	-	CASSYSQGINEQFF	TGTGCCAGCAGTTACTCGCAGGGTATCAATGAGCAGTTCTTC
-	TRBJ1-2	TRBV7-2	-	CASSSHGQYGYTF	TGTGCCAGCAGCTCACACGGACAGTATGGCTACACCTTC
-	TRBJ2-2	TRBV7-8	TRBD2	CASSLPGLAGGTGELFF	TGTGCCAGCAGCTTACCTGGACTAGCGGGAGGAACCGGGGAGCTGTTTTTT
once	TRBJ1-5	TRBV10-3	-	CAIKDSNQPQHF	TGTGCCATCAAGGACTCGAATCAGCCCCAGCATTTT
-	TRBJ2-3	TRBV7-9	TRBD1	CASSLGRDRVSTDTQYF	TGTGCCAGCAGCTTGGGCCGGGACAGGGTCAGCACAGATACGCAGTATTTT
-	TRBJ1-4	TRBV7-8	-	CASSLWGGTNEKLFF	TGTGCCAGCAGCTTATGGGGGGGAACTAATGAAAAACTGTTTTTT
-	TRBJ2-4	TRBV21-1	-	CASKVAGGEQDIQYF	TGTGCCAGCAAGGTGGCAGGGGGCGAACAAGACATTCAGTACTTC
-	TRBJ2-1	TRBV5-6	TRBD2	CASSLPLAGDYNEQFF	TGTGCCAGCAGCTTGCCACTAGCGGGGGATTACAATGAGCAGTTCTTC
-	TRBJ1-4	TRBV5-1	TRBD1	CASSFTGGLTNEKLFF	TGCGCCAGCAGCTTTACAGGGGGATTGACTAATGAAAAACTGTTTTTT
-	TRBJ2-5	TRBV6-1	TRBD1	CASRRTGRETQYF	TGTGCCAGCAGAAGGACAGGGCGGGAGACCCAGTACTTC
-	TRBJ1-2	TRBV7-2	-	CASRGDTSYGYTF	TGTGCCAGCAGGGGGGACACGAGCTATGGCTACACCTTC
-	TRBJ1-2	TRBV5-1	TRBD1	CASSLATGQGVRGYTF	TGCGCCAGCAGCTTGGCCACGGGACAGGGGGTACGAGGCTACACCTTC